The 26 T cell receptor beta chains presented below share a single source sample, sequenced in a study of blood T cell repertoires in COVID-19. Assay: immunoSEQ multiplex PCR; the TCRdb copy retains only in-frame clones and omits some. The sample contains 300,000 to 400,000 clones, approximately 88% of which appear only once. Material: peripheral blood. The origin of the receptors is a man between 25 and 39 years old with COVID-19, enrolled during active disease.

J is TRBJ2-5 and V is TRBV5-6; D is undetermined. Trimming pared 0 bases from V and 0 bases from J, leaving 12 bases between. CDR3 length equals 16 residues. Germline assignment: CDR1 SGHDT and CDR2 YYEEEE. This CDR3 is CASSLDSRPYQETQYF. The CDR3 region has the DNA TGTGCCAGCAGCTTGGACAGCCGACCGTACCAAGAGACCCAGTACTTC.

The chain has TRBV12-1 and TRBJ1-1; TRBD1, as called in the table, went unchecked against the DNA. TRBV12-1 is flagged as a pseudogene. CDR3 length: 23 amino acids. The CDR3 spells CASSFPGGPYPRRQGWVGTEAFF. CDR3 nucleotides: TGTGCCAGCAGCTTCCCCGGTGGCCCTTACCCTCGGCGACAGGGGTGGGTTGGCACTGAAGCTTTCTTT.

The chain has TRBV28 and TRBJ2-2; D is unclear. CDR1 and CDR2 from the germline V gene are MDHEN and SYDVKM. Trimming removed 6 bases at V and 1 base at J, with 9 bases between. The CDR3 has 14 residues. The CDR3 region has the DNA TGTGCCAGCAGAATACATGAGAACACCGGGGAGCTGTTTTTT. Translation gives CASRIHENTGELFF.

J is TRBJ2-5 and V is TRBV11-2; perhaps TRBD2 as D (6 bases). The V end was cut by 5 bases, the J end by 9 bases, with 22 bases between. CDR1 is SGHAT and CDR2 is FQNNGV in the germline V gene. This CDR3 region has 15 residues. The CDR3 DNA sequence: TGTGCCAGCAGCCCACAACCGGGGGTCCCCCTTCCCCAGTACTTC. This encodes CASSPQPGVPLPQYF. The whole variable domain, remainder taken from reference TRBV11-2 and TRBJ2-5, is EAGVAQSPRYKIIEKRQSVAFWCNPISGHATLYWYQQILGQGPKLLIQFQNNGVVDDSQLPKDRFSAERLKGVDSTLKIQPAKLEDSAVYLCASSPQPGVPLPQYFGPGTRLLVL.

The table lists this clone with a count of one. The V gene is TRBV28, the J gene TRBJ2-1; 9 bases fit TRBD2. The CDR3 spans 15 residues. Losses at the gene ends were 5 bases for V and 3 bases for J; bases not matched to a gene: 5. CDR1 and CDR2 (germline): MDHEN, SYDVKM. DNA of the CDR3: TGTGCCAGCAGTGCGACTAGCGGAAACTACAATGAGCAGTTCTTC. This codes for CASSATSGNYNEQFF.

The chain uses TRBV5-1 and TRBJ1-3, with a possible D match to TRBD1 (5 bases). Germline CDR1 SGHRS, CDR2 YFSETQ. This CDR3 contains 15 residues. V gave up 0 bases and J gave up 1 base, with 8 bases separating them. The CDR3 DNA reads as TGCGCCAGCAGCTTGGAGGCAGGGTCTGGAAACACCATATATTTT. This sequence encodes CASSLEAGSGNTIYF.

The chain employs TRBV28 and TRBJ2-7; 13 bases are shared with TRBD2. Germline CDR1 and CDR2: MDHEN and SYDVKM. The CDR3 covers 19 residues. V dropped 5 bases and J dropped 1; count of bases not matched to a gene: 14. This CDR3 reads CASSPSLLAGGPRSYEQYF. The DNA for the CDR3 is TGTGCCAGCAGTCCCTCTTTACTAGCGGGAGGGCCTCGTTCCTACGAGCAGTACTTC. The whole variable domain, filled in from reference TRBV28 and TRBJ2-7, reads DVKVTQSSRYLVKRTGEKVFLECVQDMDHENMFWYRQDPGLGLRLIYFSYDVKMKEKGDIPEGYSVSREKKERFSLILESASTNQTSMYLCASSPSLLAGGPRSYEQYFGPGTRLTVT.

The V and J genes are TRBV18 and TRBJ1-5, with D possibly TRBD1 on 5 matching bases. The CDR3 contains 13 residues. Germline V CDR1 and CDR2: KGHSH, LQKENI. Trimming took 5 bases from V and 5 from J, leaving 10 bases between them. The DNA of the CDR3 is TGTGCCAGCTCAAGGGGATCAGATCAGCCCCAGCATTTT. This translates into CASSRGSDQPQHF.

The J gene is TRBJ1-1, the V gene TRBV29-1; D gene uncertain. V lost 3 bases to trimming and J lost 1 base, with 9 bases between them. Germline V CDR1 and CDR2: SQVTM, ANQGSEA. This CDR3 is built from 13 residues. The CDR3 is CSVDNGANTEAFF. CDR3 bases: TGCAGCGTTGATAATGGAGCGAACACTGAAGCTTTCTTT.

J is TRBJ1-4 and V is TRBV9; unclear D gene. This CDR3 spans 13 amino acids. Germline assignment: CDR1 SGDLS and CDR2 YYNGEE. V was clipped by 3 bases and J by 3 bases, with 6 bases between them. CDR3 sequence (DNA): TGTGCCAGCAGCGGAGGGTCTAATGAAAAACTGTTTTTT. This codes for CASSGGSNEKLFF.

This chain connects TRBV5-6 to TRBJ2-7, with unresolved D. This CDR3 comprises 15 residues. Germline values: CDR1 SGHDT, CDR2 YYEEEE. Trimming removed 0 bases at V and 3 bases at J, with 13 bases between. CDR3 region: CASSLGSARVYEQYF. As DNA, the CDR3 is TGTGCCAGCAGCTTGGGGTCGGCTCGGGTCTACGAGCAGTACTTC.

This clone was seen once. Written as DNA, the CDR3 is TGTGCCAGCTCACCAAAAGATCGGGGGGCCGGGGAGCTGTTTTTT. Translation: CASSPKDRGAGELFF. V gene TRBV18 combines with J gene TRBJ2-2, with 7 bases that match TRBD2. Germline V CDR1 and CDR2: KGHSH, LQKENI. CDR3 length equals 15 residues. Unmatched junction bases numbered 6, after V lost 2 bases and J lost 6 bases.

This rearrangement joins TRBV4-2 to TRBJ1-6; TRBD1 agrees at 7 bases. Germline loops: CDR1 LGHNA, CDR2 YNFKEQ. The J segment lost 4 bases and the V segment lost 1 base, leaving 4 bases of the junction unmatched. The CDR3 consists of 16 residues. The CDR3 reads CASSQGPGQYNSPLHF. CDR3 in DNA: TGTGCCAGCAGCCAAGGCCCGGGACAGTATAATTCACCCCTCCACTTT.

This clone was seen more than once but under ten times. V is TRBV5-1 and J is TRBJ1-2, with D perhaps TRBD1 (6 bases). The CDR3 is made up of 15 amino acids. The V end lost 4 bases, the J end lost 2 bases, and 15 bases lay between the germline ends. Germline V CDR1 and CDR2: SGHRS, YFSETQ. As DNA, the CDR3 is TGCGCCAGCAGCCCGTATCAGGGGCAAAACTATGGCTACACCTTC. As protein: CASSPYQGQNYGYTF.

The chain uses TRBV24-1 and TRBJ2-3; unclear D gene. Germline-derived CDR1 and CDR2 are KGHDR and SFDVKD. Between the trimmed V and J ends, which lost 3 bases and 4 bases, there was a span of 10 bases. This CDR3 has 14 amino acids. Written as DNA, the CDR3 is TGTGCCACCAGTGATATGCTAGGCGCAGATACGCAGTATTTT. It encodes CATSDMLGADTQYF.

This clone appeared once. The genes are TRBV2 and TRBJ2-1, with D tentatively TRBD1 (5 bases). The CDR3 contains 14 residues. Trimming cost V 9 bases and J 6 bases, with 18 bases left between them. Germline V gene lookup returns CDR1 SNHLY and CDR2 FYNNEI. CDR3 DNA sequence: TGTGCCAGAAAGGGGCAGGGTATGAGCAATGAGCAGTTCTTC. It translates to CARKGQGMSNEQFF.

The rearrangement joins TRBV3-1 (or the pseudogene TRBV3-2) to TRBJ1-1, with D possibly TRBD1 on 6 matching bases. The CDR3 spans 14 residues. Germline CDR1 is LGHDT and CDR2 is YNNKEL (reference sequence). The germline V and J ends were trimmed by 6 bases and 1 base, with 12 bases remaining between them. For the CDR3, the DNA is TGTGCCAGCAGTCGAGGGACATCGAACACTGAAGCTTTCTTT. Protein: CASSRGTSNTEAFF.

The CDR3 coding sequence is TGTGCCAGCAGCCTACAGGGTCGCTCCTACGAGCAGTACTTC. Protein product: CASSLQGRSYEQYF. The chain carries TRBV7-2 and TRBJ2-7, with D possibly TRBD1 on 6 matching bases. The CDR3 runs to 14 residues. V lost 5 bases, J lost 0 bases, and 11 bases lay in between. CDR1 is SGHTA and CDR2 is FQGNSA in the germline V gene.

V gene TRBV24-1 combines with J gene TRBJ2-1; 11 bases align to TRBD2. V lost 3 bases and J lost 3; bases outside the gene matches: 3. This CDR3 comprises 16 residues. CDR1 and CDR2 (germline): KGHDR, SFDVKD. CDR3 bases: TGTGCCACCAGTGATGGTAGCGGGGGGGACTACAATGAGCAGTTCTTC. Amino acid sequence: CATSDGSGGDYNEQFF.

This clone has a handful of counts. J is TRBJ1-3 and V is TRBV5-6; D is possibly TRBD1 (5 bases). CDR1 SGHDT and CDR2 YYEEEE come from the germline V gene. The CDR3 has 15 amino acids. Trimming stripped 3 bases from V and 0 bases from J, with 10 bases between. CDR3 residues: CASSWRGASGNTIYF. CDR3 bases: TGTGCCAGCAGCTGGCGTGGGGCCTCTGGAAACACCATATATTTT.

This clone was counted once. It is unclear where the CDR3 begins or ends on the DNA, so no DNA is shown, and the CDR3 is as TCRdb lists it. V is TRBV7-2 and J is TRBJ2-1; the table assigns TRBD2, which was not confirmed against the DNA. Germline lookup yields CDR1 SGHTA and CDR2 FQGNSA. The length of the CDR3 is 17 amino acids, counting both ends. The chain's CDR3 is CASSWGQGSRTSVRKFF.

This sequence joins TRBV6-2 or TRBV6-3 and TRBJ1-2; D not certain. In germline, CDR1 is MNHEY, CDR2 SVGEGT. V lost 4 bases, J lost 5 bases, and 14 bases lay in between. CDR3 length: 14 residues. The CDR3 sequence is CASSSFGVGYGYTF. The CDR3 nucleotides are TGTGCCAGCAGTTCCTTCGGAGTGGGTTATGGCTACACCTTC.

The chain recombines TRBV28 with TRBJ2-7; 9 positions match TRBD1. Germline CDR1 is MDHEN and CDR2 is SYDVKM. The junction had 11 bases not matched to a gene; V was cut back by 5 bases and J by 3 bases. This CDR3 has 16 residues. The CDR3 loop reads CASSQTGGPNFYEQYF. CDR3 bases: TGTGCCAGCAGTCAGACAGGGGGTCCGAATTTCTACGAGCAGTACTTC.

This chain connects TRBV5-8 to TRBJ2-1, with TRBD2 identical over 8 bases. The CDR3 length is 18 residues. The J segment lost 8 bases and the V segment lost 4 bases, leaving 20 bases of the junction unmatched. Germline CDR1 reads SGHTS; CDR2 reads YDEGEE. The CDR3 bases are TGTGCCAGCAGCCATATCCGGGGGGGGACCATGGAAATGGATGAGCAGTTCTTC. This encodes CASSHIRGGTMEMDEQFF.

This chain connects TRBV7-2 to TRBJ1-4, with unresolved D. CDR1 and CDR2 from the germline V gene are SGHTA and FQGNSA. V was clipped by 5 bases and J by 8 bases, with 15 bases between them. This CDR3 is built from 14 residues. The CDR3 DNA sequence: TGTGCCAGCAGCCCCCGAGAAAACGGGGAAAAACTGTTTTTT. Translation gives CASSPRENGEKLFF.

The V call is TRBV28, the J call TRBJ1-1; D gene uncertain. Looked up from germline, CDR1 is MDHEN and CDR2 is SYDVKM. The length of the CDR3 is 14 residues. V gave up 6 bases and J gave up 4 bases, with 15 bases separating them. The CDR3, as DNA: TGTGCCAGCAGCCCTTGGTCGGGGTTCACTGAAGCTTTCTTT. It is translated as CASSPWSGFTEAFF.